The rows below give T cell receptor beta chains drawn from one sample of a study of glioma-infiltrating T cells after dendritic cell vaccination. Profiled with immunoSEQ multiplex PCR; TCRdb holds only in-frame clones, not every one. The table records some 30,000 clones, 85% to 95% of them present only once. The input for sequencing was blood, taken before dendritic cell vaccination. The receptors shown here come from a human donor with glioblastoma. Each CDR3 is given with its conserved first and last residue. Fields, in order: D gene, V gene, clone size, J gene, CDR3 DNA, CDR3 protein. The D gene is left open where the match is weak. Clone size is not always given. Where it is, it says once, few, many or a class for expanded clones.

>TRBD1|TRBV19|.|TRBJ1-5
TGTGCCAGTAGTACGGACAGGGCGGGGGGCAATCAGCCCCAGCATTTT
CASSTDRAGGNQPQHF
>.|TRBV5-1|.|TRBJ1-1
TGCGCCAGCACCATGGGAGGGACCCGGACTGAAGCTTTCTTT
CASTMGGTRTEAFF
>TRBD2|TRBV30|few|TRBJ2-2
TGTGCCTGGGGGGAGGGGCCCACCGGGGAGCTGTTTTTT
CAWGEGPTGELFF
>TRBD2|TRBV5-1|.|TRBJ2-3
TGCGCCAGCAGCTTGGCAACTAGCGGTCGGGATACGCAGTATTTT
CASSLATSGRDTQYF
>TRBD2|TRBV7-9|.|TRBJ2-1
TGTGCCAGCAGTCAAGACATGACTAGCGGGGCAGCTGTCAATGAGCAGTTCTTC
CASSQDMTSGAAVNEQFF
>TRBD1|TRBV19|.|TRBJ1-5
TGTGCCAGTAGTTGGGACAGGGCCTTCAATCAGCCCCAGCATTTT
CASSWDRAFNQPQHF
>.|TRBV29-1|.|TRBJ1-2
TGCAGCGTTGACGCCGGGGGCTATGGCTACACCTTC
CSVDAGGYGYTF
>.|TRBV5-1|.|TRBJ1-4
TGCGCCAGCAGCTTTTCGACAGAACACGAAAAACTGTTTTTT
CASSFSTEHEKLFF
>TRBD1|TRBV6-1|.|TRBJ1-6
TGTGCCAGCAGTAACGACAGGGGTGGTTCACCCCTCCACTTT
CASSNDRGGSPLHF
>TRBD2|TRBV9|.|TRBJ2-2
TGTGCCAGCAGCCCCAGACTAGCGACCGGGGAGCTGTTTTTT
CASSPRLATGELFF
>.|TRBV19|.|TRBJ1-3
TGTGCCAGTAGTATCTCCGTTTTTACTCGCTCTGGAAACACCATATATTTT
CASSISVFTRSGNTIYF
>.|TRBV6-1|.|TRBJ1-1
TGTGCCAGCAGTGAAGCTCAGGGTCAGGGGGAAGCTTTCTTT
CASSEAQGQGEAFF
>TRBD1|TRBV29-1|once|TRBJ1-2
TGCAGCGTTGAAAGGTCCGACAGGGCGAGGGGCTACACCTTC
CSVERSDRARGYTF
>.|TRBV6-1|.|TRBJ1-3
TGTGCCAGCAGACAAGGGGAAGCTGGAAACACCATATATTTT
CASRQGEAGNTIYF
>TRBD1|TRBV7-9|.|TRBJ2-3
TGTGCCAGCAGCCCTCCGGCGACAGGGACAGATACGCAGTATTTT
CASSPPATGTDTQYF
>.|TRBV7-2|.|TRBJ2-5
TGTGCCAGCAGCTTAGATGCGTCAAAACAGTACTTC
CASSLDASKQYF
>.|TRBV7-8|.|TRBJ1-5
TGTGCCACCGGTGCAAGCAATCAGCCCCAGCATTTT
CATGASNQPQHF
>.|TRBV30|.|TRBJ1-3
TGTGCCTGGAGTGTCGCGGGTGCTGGAAACACCATATATTTT
CAWSVAGAGNTIYF
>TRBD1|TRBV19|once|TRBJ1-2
TGTGCCAGTAGTACCGATGAGGAACAGGGGGCCTCCCGTGGCTACACCTTC
CASSTDEEQGASRGYTF
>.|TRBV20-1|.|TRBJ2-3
TGCAGTGCTTACGGAGCAGATACGCAGTATTTT
CSAYGADTQYF
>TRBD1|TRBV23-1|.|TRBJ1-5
TGCGCCAGCAGTAAGGGGGCGCGGGTCAATCAGCCCCAGCATTTT
CASSKGARVNQPQHF
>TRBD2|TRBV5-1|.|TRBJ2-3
TGCGCCAGCAGCTCGGGACTAGCGGCTAGCACAGATACGCAGTATTTT
CASSSGLAASTDTQYF